These 10 T cell receptor beta chains originate from one sample sequenced in a study of blood T cell repertoires in COVID-19. Method: immunoSEQ multiplex PCR; TCRdb's copy keeps in-frame clones and lacks some. This table holds about 210,000 clones, approximately 86% found once. Input material: PBMCs or T cells enriched from blood (not recorded which). The origin of the receptors is a woman in her 30s who had been exposed to COVID-19.

This chain connects TRBV27 to TRBJ2-2; D uncertain. Germline lookup yields CDR1 MNHEY and CDR2 SMNVEV (reference sequence). Between the trimmed V and J ends, which lost 10 bases and 6 bases, there was a span of 9 bases. The CDR3 is 11 residues long. CDR3 nucleotide sequence: TGTGCCACGGGTCGGGCCGGGGAGCTGTTTTTT. Protein product: CATGRAGELFF.

This rearrangement joins TRBV27 to TRBJ2-7, with 9 bases identical to TRBD1. V was clipped by 1 base and J by 6 bases; unmatched bases: 7. This CDR3 has 15 residues. CDR1 is MNHEY, CDR2 SMNVEV, per germline (reference sequence). DNA for the CDR3: TGTGCCAGCAGTTTATGGGGGACAGGGACGGGCGAGCAGTACTTC. It encodes CASSLWGTGTGEQYF.

V usage is TRBV6-5 and J usage is TRBJ1-4; D unresolved. This CDR3 comprises 16 residues. The germline V gene has CDR1 MNHEY and CDR2 SVGAGI. The V end was cut by 3 bases, the J end by 0 bases, with 11 bases between. CDR3 sequence reads: CASSYSEVATNEKLFF. Here the CDR3 DNA reads TGTGCCAGCAGTTATAGCGAGGTTGCAACTAATGAAAAACTGTTTTTT.

The rearrangement uses TRBV21-1 and TRBJ2-7; the D segment call TRBD2 is taken from the table without a DNA check. TRBV21-1 represents a pseudogene. The length of the CDR3 is 13 residues. In nucleotides, the CDR3 is TGTGCCAGCAGCGGGAGACTCGTCTACGAGCAGTACTTC. Translating gives CASSGRLVYEQYF.

This rearrangement joins TRBV25-1 to TRBJ2-2; D is perhaps TRBD2 (7 bases). CDR1 and CDR2 from the germline V gene are MGHDK and SYGVNS. Trimming took off 2 bases at V and 4 bases at J, with 14 bases between the two ends. The CDR3 consists of 16 residues. CDR3 residues: CASSEGGGAGTGELFF. The CDR3 nucleotides read TGTGCCAGCAGTGAAGGAGGGGGGGCTGGCACCGGGGAGCTGTTTTTT.

The CDR3 coding sequence is TGTGCCAGCTCCCGCAGAGAAATCCAGGGGGCGAACACTGAAGCTTTCTTT. Translation gives CASSRREIQGANTEAFF. The chain has TRBV18 and TRBJ1-1; 8 bases are a match to TRBD1. Losses at the gene ends were 6 bases for V and 1 base for J; bases not matched to a gene: 13. The CDR3 loop spans 17 amino acids. The germline gives CDR1 KGHSH, CDR2 LQKENI.

This chain uses TRBV4-1 with TRBJ2-7; 7 bases line up with TRBD1. The CDR3 is 13 residues long. CDR1 is MGHRA and CDR2 is YSYEKL in the germline V gene. The junction had 8 bases not matched to a gene; V was cut back by 6 bases and J by 6 bases. DNA of the CDR3: TGCGCCAGCAGTCCCGACAGGGCAGGCGAGCAGTACTTC. Protein sequence: CASSPDRAGEQYF.

DNA of the CDR3: TGTGCCAGCAGCTTACAAGGACAGATGAACACTGAAGCTTTCTTT. It encodes CASSLQGQMNTEAFF. J is TRBJ1-1 and V is TRBV7-8, with TRBD1 as a possible D gene (6 bases). This CDR3 comprises 15 residues. Germline V lookup: CDR1 SGHVS, CDR2 FQNEAQ. V was shortened by 2 bases and J by 0 bases, with 10 bases between the two germline ends. Looking up the rest from reference TRBV7-8 and TRBJ1-1 gives the full variable domain: GAGVSQSPRYKVAKRGQDVALRCDPISGHVSLFWYQQALGQGPEFLTYFQNEAQLDKSGLPSDRFFAERPEGSVSTLKIQRTQQEDSAVYLCASSLQGQMNTEAFFGQGTRLTVV.

This rearrangement joins TRBV15 to TRBJ1-1; D uncertain. V was cut by 2 bases and J by 6 bases, with 13 bases left in between. CDR3 length: 14 amino acids. CDR1 and CDR2 (germline): LNHNV, YYDKDF (reference sequence). CDR3 sequence: CATSRLVSGSEAFF. CDR3 sequence (DNA): TGTGCCACCAGCAGACTGGTATCCGGTTCTGAAGCTTTCTTT. Full variable domain (missing parts from reference TRBV15 and TRBJ1-1): DAMVIQNPRYQVTQFGKPVTLSCSQTLNHNVMYWYQQKSSQAPKLLFHYYDKDFNNEADTPDNFQSRRPNTSFCFLDIRSPGLGDTAMYLCATSRLVSGSEAFFGQGTRLTVV.

V usage is TRBV19 and J usage is TRBJ1-5; a possible D gene is TRBD1 (5 bases). This CDR3 contains 14 residues. Germline loops: CDR1 LNHDA, CDR2 SQIVND (reference sequence). V lost 6 bases, J lost 2 bases, and 11 bases lay in between. The CDR3 DNA reads as TGTGCCAGTAGCCTACAAGGGGGCAATCAGCCCCAGCATTTT. It specifies CASSLQGGNQPQHF.